A selection of T cell receptor beta chains follows, all from one sample in a study of T cells in localized non-small cell lung cancer. TCRdb's copy holds only in-frame clones and misses some; the assay was immunoSEQ multiplex PCR. This sample has tens of thousands of clones; under 90% occur once, and the top ten carry about 2.1%. The sequencing here drew on peripheral blood, taken before any cancer treatment. These receptors were obtained from a woman aged 40-75 years with stage I lung adenocarcinoma. Each CDR3 is given with its conserved first and last residue. Fields, in order: J gene, clone size, D gene, V gene, CDR3 protein, CDR3 DNA. A D gene is named only where the DNA matches it firmly. Part of the rows lack a size; the others show once, few, many or a class for expanded clones.

j_gene: TRBJ1-1
abundance: -
d_gene: -
v_gene: TRBV18
CDR3aa: CASSGQMNTEAFF
CDR3nt: TGTGCCAGCTCCGGACAGATGAACACTGAAGCTTTCTTT

j_gene: TRBJ1-1
abundance: -
d_gene: -
v_gene: TRBV29-1
CDR3aa: CSVWGVGTEAFF
CDR3nt: TGCAGCGTATGGGGGGTGGGCACTGAAGCTTTCTTT

j_gene: TRBJ1-1
abundance: once
d_gene: -
v_gene: TRBV19
CDR3aa: CASSPRRAATEAFF
CDR3nt: TGTGCCAGTAGCCCGAGACGGGCGGCTACTGAAGCTTTCTTT

j_gene: TRBJ2-3
abundance: -
d_gene: -
v_gene: TRBV30
CDR3aa: CAWSPIASTDTQYF
CDR3nt: TGTGCCTGGAGCCCGATCGCTAGCACAGATACGCAGTATTTT

j_gene: TRBJ1-1
abundance: -
d_gene: -
v_gene: TRBV6-6
CDR3aa: CASRTGAREAFF
CDR3nt: TGTGCCAGCCGGACGGGGGCGCGGGAAGCTTTCTTT

j_gene: TRBJ1-5
abundance: -
d_gene: -
v_gene: TRBV4-2
CDR3aa: CASSQDEVSNQPQHF
CDR3nt: TGTGCCAGCAGCCAAGATGAGGTAAGCAATCAGCCCCAGCATTTT

j_gene: TRBJ2-1
abundance: -
d_gene: TRBD2
v_gene: TRBV27
CDR3aa: CASRIAGVTLYNEQFF
CDR3nt: TGTGCCAGCAGGATAGCGGGAGTGACACTTTACAATGAGCAGTTCTTC

j_gene: TRBJ2-3
abundance: -
d_gene: -
v_gene: TRBV7-9
CDR3aa: CASSFHGTDTQYF
CDR3nt: TGTGCCAGCAGCTTCCACGGAACAGATACGCAGTATTTT

j_gene: TRBJ1-2
abundance: -
d_gene: -
v_gene: TRBV27
CDR3aa: CASSPPNNRYGYTF
CDR3nt: TGTGCCAGCAGTCCGCCGAACAATAGGTATGGCTACACCTTC

j_gene: TRBJ2-7
abundance: -
d_gene: -
v_gene: TRBV11-2
CDR3aa: CASSSEDTGSYEQYF
CDR3nt: TGTGCCAGCAGCTCAGAAGACACTGGGTCCTACGAGCAGTACTTC

j_gene: TRBJ2-2
abundance: -
d_gene: -
v_gene: TRBV25-1
CDR3aa: CASSEFDLAVTGELFF
CDR3nt: TGTGCCAGCAGTGAGTTCGATCTAGCCGTAACCGGGGAGCTGTTTTTT

j_gene: TRBJ2-7
abundance: -
d_gene: -
v_gene: TRBV28
CDR3aa: CASSLVVVGGSYEQYF
CDR3nt: TGTGCCAGCAGTTTGGTCGTCGTGGGAGGTTCCTACGAGCAGTACTTC

j_gene: TRBJ1-2
abundance: -
d_gene: -
v_gene: TRBV7-2
CDR3aa: CASSLLDSYGYTF
CDR3nt: TGTGCCAGCAGCTTACTAGACAGCTATGGCTACACCTTC

j_gene: TRBJ1-5
abundance: -
d_gene: -
v_gene: TRBV6-6
CDR3aa: CASSYSPGVGNQPQHF
CDR3nt: TGTGCCAGCAGTTACTCCCCAGGGGTGGGCAATCAGCCCCAGCATTTT

j_gene: TRBJ2-3
abundance: -
d_gene: TRBD1
v_gene: TRBV18
CDR3aa: CASSPTTGGPDTQYF
CDR3nt: TGTGCCAGCTCACCCACGACAGGGGGACCAGATACGCAGTATTTT

j_gene: TRBJ2-2
abundance: -
d_gene: TRBD2
v_gene: TRBV5-1
CDR3aa: CASQRLAGDTGELFF
CDR3nt: TGCGCCAGCCAACGACTAGCGGGAGACACCGGGGAGCTGTTTTTT

j_gene: TRBJ1-1
abundance: -
d_gene: -
v_gene: TRBV11-2
CDR3aa: CASSLQIGVTEAFF
CDR3nt: TGTGCCAGCAGCTTACAAATAGGAGTAACTGAAGCTTTCTTT

j_gene: TRBJ1-3
abundance: -
d_gene: -
v_gene: TRBV30
CDR3aa: CAWARYGLRSGNTIYF
CDR3nt: TGTGCCTGGGCAAGATATGGGCTTCGCTCTGGAAACACCATATATTTT

j_gene: TRBJ2-1
abundance: -
d_gene: TRBD2
v_gene: TRBV19
CDR3aa: CASSWGSGLTFYNEQFF
CDR3nt: TGTGCCAGTAGTTGGGGGTCGGGACTAACGTTCTACAATGAGCAGTTCTTC

j_gene: TRBJ2-4
abundance: -
d_gene: TRBD2
v_gene: TRBV19
CDR3aa: CASMSTSGTDGYIQYF
CDR3nt: TGTGCCAGTATGAGCACTAGCGGGACGGACGGGTACATTCAGTACTTC

j_gene: TRBJ1-2
abundance: -
d_gene: TRBD1
v_gene: TRBV11-1
CDR3aa: CASSVRDSLLGGYTF
CDR3nt: TGTGCCAGCAGCGTCCGGGACAGCCTCCTTGGCGGCTACACCTTC

j_gene: TRBJ2-5
abundance: -
d_gene: -
v_gene: TRBV6-1
CDR3aa: CASSGSHPETQYF
CDR3nt: TGTGCCAGCAGCGGGAGCCATCCTGAGACCCAGTACTTC

j_gene: TRBJ1-2
abundance: -
d_gene: -
v_gene: TRBV2
CDR3aa: CASRRQLGYGYTF
CDR3nt: TGTGCCAGCAGGAGGCAATTAGGCTATGGCTACACCTTC

j_gene: TRBJ2-2
abundance: -
d_gene: -
v_gene: TRBV19
CDR3aa: CASSTFPGPGELFF
CDR3nt: TGTGCCAGTAGCACTTTTCCGGGTCCCGGGGAGCTGTTTTTT

j_gene: TRBJ2-5
abundance: once
d_gene: -
v_gene: TRBV28
CDR3aa: CASSPLGGETQYF
CDR3nt: TGTGCCAGCAGCCCCTTGGGAGGAGAGACCCAGTACTTC

j_gene: TRBJ2-1
abundance: -
d_gene: -
v_gene: TRBV28
CDR3aa: CASRIEREQFF
CDR3nt: TGTGCCAGCAGAATCGAACGTGAGCAGTTCTTC

j_gene: TRBJ1-2
abundance: -
d_gene: -
v_gene: TRBV28
CDR3aa: CASRPTGLSKGLGYTF
CDR3nt: TGTGCCAGCAGACCGACGGGACTCTCGAAGGGGCTAGGCTACACCTTC

j_gene: TRBJ1-4
abundance: -
d_gene: -
v_gene: TRBV7-9
CDR3aa: CASSPAGGVAEKLFF
CDR3nt: TGTGCCAGCAGCCCGGCCGGGGGTGTCGCTGAAAAACTGTTTTTT

j_gene: TRBJ2-2
abundance: -
d_gene: -
v_gene: TRBV14
CDR3aa: CASSPIYDLNTGELFF
CDR3nt: TGTGCCAGCAGCCCGATCTATGATCTGAACACCGGGGAGCTGTTTTTT

j_gene: TRBJ1-2
abundance: -
d_gene: TRBD1
v_gene: TRBV27
CDR3aa: CASSSGQGALRGYTF
CDR3nt: TGTGCCAGCAGTTCCGGACAGGGGGCATTGCGTGGCTACACCTTC

j_gene: TRBJ1-3
abundance: -
d_gene: -
v_gene: TRBV6-5
CDR3aa: CASSYSGKPGTIYF
CDR3nt: TGTGCCAGCAGTTACTCGGGGAAGCCTGGCACCATATATTTT

j_gene: TRBJ2-5
abundance: -
d_gene: -
v_gene: TRBV5-1
CDR3aa: CASSQGRLLKETQYF
CDR3nt: TGCGCCAGCAGCCAGGGACGGCTACTAAAAGAGACCCAGTACTTC

j_gene: TRBJ2-2
abundance: -
d_gene: -
v_gene: TRBV7-2
CDR3aa: CASCPLAATGELFF
CDR3nt: TGTGCCAGCTGTCCTTTAGCGGCCACCGGGGAGCTGTTTTTT